These 10 T cell receptor beta chains came from one sample sequenced in a study of read filtering for tumor transcriptome and immune sequencing. Molecular barcoded adaptors covering alpha/delta and beta/gamma chains were used on about 0.4 ug RNA. TCRdb re-called the reads through MiXCR, storing one row per CDR3 protein. The repertoire includes around 140,000 distinct CDR3 sequences, less than 15% of them detected once, and 7.5% to 9.5% sits in the top ten. The sample taken for sequencing was a population of CD138-negative cells sorted from bone marrow. The receptors were sampled from a donor at least 40 years old with multiple myeloma.

This clonotype was picked up a small number of times. A much larger clone lies a single base off, so this may be a read error. The rearrangement uses TRBV12-3 or TRBV12-4 and TRBJ2-7; D might be TRBD2 (5 bases). This CDR3 has 13 amino acids. CDR3 sequence: CASSPNGGSERYF. CDR3 nucleotide sequence: TGTGCCAGCAGTCCGAATGGAGGTAGCGAGCGGTACTTC.

The chain employs TRBV2 and TRBJ2-7; weak D call: TRBD1 (5 bases). V was shortened by 4 bases and J by 9 bases, with 13 bases between the two germline ends. The CDR3 covers 12 residues. Germline values: CDR1 SNHLY, CDR2 FYNNEI. CDR3 sequence: CASSVQGRSQYF. The CDR3 DNA reads as TGTGCCAGCAGTGTTCAGGGTCGGTCGCAGTACTTC.

This clonotype came up many times. The genes are TRBV7-8 and TRBJ2-7; D unresolved. The V gene lost 4 bases and the J gene lost 5 bases, with 9 bases spanning the gap. There are 12 residues in the CDR3. Germline CDR1 reads SGHVS; CDR2 reads FQNEAQ. The DNA of the CDR3 is TGTGCCAGCAGCTCTGTTGGCCACGAGCAGTACTTC. It yields the protein CASSSVGHEQYF.

This clonotype was seen many times. This chain joins TRBV30 and TRBJ1-5; 9 bases fit TRBD1. The CDR3 is 16 residues long. CDR1 is GTSNPN and CDR2 is SVGIG in the germline V gene (reference sequence). Losses at the gene ends were 2 bases for V and 1 base for J; bases not matched to a gene: 6. The CDR3 region is CAWSYRGLGSNQPQHF. In nucleotides, the CDR3 is TGTGCCTGGAGTTACAGGGGGCTGGGAAGCAATCAGCCCCAGCATTTT. The full variable domain, its missing parts supplied by reference TRBV30 and TRBJ1-5, is SQTIHQWPATLVQPVGSPLSLECTVEGTSNPNLYWYRQAAGRGLQLLFYSVGIGQISSEVPQNLSASRPQDRQFILSSKKLLLSDSGFYLCAWSYRGLGSNQPQHFGDGTRLSIL.

At least ten counts were recorded for this clonotype. V and J are TRBV20-1 and TRBJ2-5, with a possible D match to TRBD2 (6 bases). The CDR3 spans 12 residues. V was shortened by 3 bases and J by 5 bases, with 10 bases between the two germline ends. Germline V gene lookup returns CDR1 DFQATT and CDR2 SNEGSKA (reference sequence). CDR3 in DNA: TGCAGTGCTAGCGGGAGCAGGGAGACCCAGTACTTC. It translates to CSASGSRETQYF.

This clonotype showed up many times. The chain is built from TRBV7-9 and TRBJ1-1, with a weak D call TRBD1 (5 bases). Deletions cut 8 bases from V and 6 bases from J, with 22 bases between. The CDR3 has 15 residues. Germline V gene sequence: CDR1 SEHNR, CDR2 FQNEAQ (reference sequence). CDR3 in amino acids: CASGDQRLRKAEAFF. For the CDR3, the DNA is TGTGCCAGCGGGGACCAAAGGCTGAGGAAGGCTGAAGCTTTCTTT.

The CDR3 is CASTKTDSSNQPQHF. The CDR3 region has the DNA TGTGCCAGCACCAAAACGGACAGTAGCAATCAGCCCCAGCATTTT. The chain links TRBV5-6 to TRBJ1-5; tentative D call: TRBD1 (6 bases). This CDR3 comprises 15 residues. V lost 6 bases to trimming and J lost 0 bases, with 13 bases between them. From germline, CDR1 is SGHDT and CDR2 YYEEEE.

A few counts support this clonotype. Since a much larger clone is just one base distant, this may be a read error. The rearrangement uses TRBV7-6 and TRBJ2-1; perhaps TRBD2 as D (6 bases). From germline, CDR1 is SGHVS and CDR2 FNYEAQ. This CDR3 has 16 amino acids. Trimming pared 5 bases from V and 3 bases from J, leaving 17 bases between. This CDR3 reads CASSPDGGTVYNEQFF. The DNA for the CDR3 is TGTGCCAGCAGCCCGGACGGGGGTACGGTCTACAATGAGCAGTTCTTC.

To note about this clonotype: This sequence may be a read error, since a much larger clone differs from it by one base. The chain couples TRBV7-2 to TRBJ1-1; 11 bases align to TRBD1. V shed 5 bases and J 4 bases; nucleotides not matched to a gene: 3. The germline V gene encodes CDR1 SGHTA and CDR2 FQGNSA. This CDR3 has 14 amino acids. CDR3 in amino acids: CASSRDRGSTEAFF. In DNA form, the CDR3 reads TGTGCCAGCAGCCGGGACAGGGGGAGCACTGAAGCTTTCTTT.

This clonotype was detected ten times or more. The genes are TRBV29-1 and TRBJ2-3; weak D call: TRBD1 (6 bases). V was clipped by 5 bases and J by 3 bases, with 9 bases between them. The CDR3 is 12 residues long. Germline V gene data show CDR1 as SQVTM and CDR2 as ANQGSEA. This CDR3 reads CSVIQGTDTQYF. The CDR3 DNA sequence: TGCAGCGTTATACAGGGTACAGATACGCAGTATTTT.